Reported below is one TCR beta chain. A library made for alpha chains picked up this beta chain off target, so its size means little. Time point defined: blood at routine non-recurrence follow-up after resection. Sequencing covered unsorted whole RNA taken from tumor, nontumor lung or frozen PBMC. TCRdb reprocessed the 5' RACE reads via MiXCR and lists one record per CDR3 protein. This table has a few thousand distinct CDR3 sequences, around half appearing once. The record originates from a study of spatial heterogeneity in lung cancer. V lost 4 bases to trimming and J lost 7 bases; unmatched junction nucleotides: 14. The CDR3 has 16 amino acids. Germline V CDR1 and CDR2: KGHDR, SFDVKD.

The V call is TRBV24-1, the J call TRBJ2-5; 7 bases line up with TRBD1. The specimen was PBMCs, collected at follow-up. This receptor was identified in a female donor with early-stage non-small cell lung cancer. The CDR3 nucleotides are TGTGCCACCAGTGACGCTTCGACAGGGTTAGGCGGGACCCAGTACTTC. Encoded protein: CATSDASTGLGGTQYF.